This T cell receptor (beta chain) was profiled in a study of shared clonotypes between healthy human individuals. Notes on the study in general: Lower generation probabilities were found for non-shared clonotypes than for those shared by all four donors. It was the few donors that limited the genetic and exposure-history diversity represented.

Using approximately 200 ng DNA, roughly 33,000 T cell genomes, the sorted-subset replicate PCRs were run. Sequencing was performed with immunoSEQ multiplex PCR; in TCRdb, only in-frame clones are kept and a portion is missing. The table has roughly 2.2 million clones, more than 80% seen once. In germline, CDR1 is KGHSH, CDR2 LQKENI. The V end lost 8 bases, the J end lost 7 bases, and 17 bases lay between the germline ends. The CDR3 contains 14 residues. Concerning this clone itself: Its antigen remains unidentified.

Sequencing input: naive CD4+ T cells from PBMCs. As to subset: CD45RA+ positively selected. The chain carries TRBV18 and TRBJ1-4; D may be TRBD1 (5 bases). The receptor's source is a man between 18 and 29 years old in good health. Some clones in this sample may be carry-over from other donors' samples. CDR3 sequence reads: CASPLGGVGEKLFF. In DNA form, the CDR3 reads TGTGCCAGCCCGCTGGGGGGAGTTGGTGAAAAACTGTTTTTT. Full variable domain (missing parts from reference TRBV18 and TRBJ1-4): NAGVMQNPRHLVRRRGQEARLRCSPMKGHSHVYWYRQLPEEGLKFMVYLQKENIIDESGMPKERFSAEFPKEGPSILRIQQVVRGDSAAYFCASPLGGVGEKLFFGSGTQLSVL.